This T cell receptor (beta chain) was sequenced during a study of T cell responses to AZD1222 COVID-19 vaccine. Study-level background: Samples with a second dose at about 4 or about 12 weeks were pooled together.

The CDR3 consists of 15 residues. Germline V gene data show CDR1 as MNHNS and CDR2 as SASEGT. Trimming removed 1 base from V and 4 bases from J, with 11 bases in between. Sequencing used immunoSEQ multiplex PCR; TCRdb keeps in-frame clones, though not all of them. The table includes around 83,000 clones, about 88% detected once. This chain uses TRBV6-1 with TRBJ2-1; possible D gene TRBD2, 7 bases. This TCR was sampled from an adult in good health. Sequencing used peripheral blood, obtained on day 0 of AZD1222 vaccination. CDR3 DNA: TGTGCCAGCAGTGAAGAGGGGGGGCCTTACAATGAGCAGTTCTTC. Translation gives CASSEEGGPYNEQFF.